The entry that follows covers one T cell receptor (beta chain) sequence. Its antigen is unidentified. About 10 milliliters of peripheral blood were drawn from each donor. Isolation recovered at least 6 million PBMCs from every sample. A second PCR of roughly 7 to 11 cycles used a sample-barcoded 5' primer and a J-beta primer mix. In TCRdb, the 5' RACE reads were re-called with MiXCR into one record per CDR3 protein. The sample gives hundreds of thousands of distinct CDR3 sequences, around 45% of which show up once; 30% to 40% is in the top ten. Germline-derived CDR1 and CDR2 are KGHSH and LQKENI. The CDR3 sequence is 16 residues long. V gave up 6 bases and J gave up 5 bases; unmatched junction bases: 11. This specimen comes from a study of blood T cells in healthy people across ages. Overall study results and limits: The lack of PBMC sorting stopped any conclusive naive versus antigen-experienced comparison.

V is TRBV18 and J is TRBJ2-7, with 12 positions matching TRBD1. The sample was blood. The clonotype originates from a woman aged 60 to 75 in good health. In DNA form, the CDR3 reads TGTGCCAGCTCGGAGTTTTGGGGACAGGGGGCCCACGAGCAGTACTTC. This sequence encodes CASSEFWGQGAHEQYF.